These T cell receptor beta chains were read from a single sample in a study of blood T cell repertoires in COVID-19. Clones were read by immunoSEQ multiplex PCR, and TCRdb kept only the in-frame ones, dropping some. The top ten hold about 18% of the sample, which has about 76,000 clones, approximately 86% seen once. Sequenced sample: peripheral blood. All receptors come from a human donor in a cohort sampled during active COVID-19. The CDR3 runs from the conserved cysteine through the conserved F or W. Fields, in order: J gene, V gene, clone size, D gene, CDR3 DNA, CDR3 protein. A D gene is named only where the DNA matches it firmly. Only some rows state a clone size, as once, few, many or a class for expanded clones.

TRBJ1-2 TRBV3-1/TRBV3-2 . . TGTGCCAGCAGCACCCGACAGGTAGACTATGGCTACACCTTC CASSTRQVDYGYTF
TRBJ2-5 TRBV2 once TRBD2 TGTGCCAGCAGCGTGACTAGCGGGGGATCGGAGACCCAGTACTTC CASSVTSGGSETQYF
TRBJ2-7 TRBV19 . . TGTGCCAGTAGTATTGGGCAGGGCTACGAGCAGTACTTC CASSIGQGYEQYF
TRBJ2-5 TRBV11-3 . . TGTGCCAGCAGCCAAGAGGGTCCGGAGACCCAGTACTTC CASSQEGPETQYF
TRBJ2-7 TRBV7-3 . TRBD1 TGTGCCAGCAGCCCGCGGGACAGGGGTTATGGTTACGAGCAGTACTTC CASSPRDRGYGYEQYF
TRBJ1-3 TRBV28 . TRBD1 TGTGCCAGCAGGGGACAGGAAAGCTCTGGAAACACCATATATTTT CASRGQESSGNTIYF
TRBJ2-7 TRBV3-1/TRBV3-2 . TRBD2 TGTGCCAGCAGCCCTAGCGGGACCTACGAGCAGTACTTC CASSPSGTYEQYF
TRBJ2-2 TRBV6-6 . TRBD1 TGTGCCAGCAGTTCCAACGGACAGGGCCTCACCGGGGAGCTGTTTTTT CASSSNGQGLTGELFF
TRBJ2-7 TRBV6-5 . TRBD1 TGTGCCAGCGGTTCGGACAGGGGGCCCTACGAGCAGTACTTC CASGSDRGPYEQYF
TRBJ1-2 TRBV2 . . TGTGCCAGCAAGGACAGCCCCTATGGCTACACCTTC CASKDSPYGYTF
TRBJ2-7 TRBV6-5 . TRBD1 TGTGCCAGCAGTTACTCGATAATCCAGGGGGCCTACGAGCAGTACTTC CASSYSIIQGAYEQYF
TRBJ2-7 TRBV19 . TRBD2 TGTGCCAGTAGTATAGATGTCGGGAGGGGCAGCCCGACCTACGAGCAGTACTTC CASSIDVGRGSPTYEQYF
TRBJ2-7 TRBV7-7 . . TGTGCCAGCAGCCGCAGGGGGGACGACGAGCAGTACTTC CASSRRGDDEQYF
TRBJ2-7 TRBV12-3/TRBV12-4 once TRBD1 TGTGCCAGCAGTTTCGATTCGGGACAGCCGTACTTC CASSFDSGQPYF
TRBJ1-6 TRBV3-1/TRBV3-2 . TRBD1 TGTGCCAGCAGCCTGACAGGGGTTCGGAATTCACCCCTCCACTTT CASSLTGVRNSPLHF
TRBJ2-3 TRBV7-9 . . TGTGCCAGCAGCCTGCGGGGGCAGAGCACAGATACGCAGTATTTT CASSLRGQSTDTQYF
TRBJ2-5 TRBV19 . . TGTGCCAGTAGCAGGGACCAAGAGACCCAGTACTTC CASSRDQETQYF
TRBJ1-1 TRBV6-5 . . TGTGCCAGCAGAAGAACGCAGACTCTGAACACTGAAGCTTTCTTT CASRRTQTLNTEAFF
TRBJ2-1 TRBV9 once . TGTGCCAGCAACTTAGGGGCAGACAGCTCCTACAATGAGCAGTTCTTC CASNLGADSSYNEQFF
TRBJ1-6 TRBV19 . TRBD1 TGTGCCAGTAAAGGGACAGGGGTTATTGAACCCCTCCACTTT CASKGTGVIEPLHF